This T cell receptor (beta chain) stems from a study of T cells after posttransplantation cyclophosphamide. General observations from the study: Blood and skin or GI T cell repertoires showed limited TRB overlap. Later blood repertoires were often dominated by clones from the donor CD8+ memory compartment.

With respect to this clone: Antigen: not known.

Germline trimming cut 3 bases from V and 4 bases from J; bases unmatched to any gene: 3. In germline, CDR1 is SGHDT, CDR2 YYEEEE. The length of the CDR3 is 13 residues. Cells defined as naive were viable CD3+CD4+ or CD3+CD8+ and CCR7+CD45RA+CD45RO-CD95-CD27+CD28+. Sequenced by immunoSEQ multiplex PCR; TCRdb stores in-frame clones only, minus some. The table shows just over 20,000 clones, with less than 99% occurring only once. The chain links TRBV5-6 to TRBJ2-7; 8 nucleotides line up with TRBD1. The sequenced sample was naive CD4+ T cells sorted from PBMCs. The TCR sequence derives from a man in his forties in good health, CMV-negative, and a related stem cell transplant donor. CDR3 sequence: CASSSTGVYEQYF. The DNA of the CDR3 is TGTGCCAGCAGCTCGACAGGGGTTTACGAGCAGTACTTC.